This T cell receptor beta chain was retrieved from a study of OX40 agonist ivuxolimab in advanced cancers. At the level of the study: Patients in dose escalation had liver, melanoma, kidney or head and neck cancers. Study conclusions and caveats: With doses of 0.1 to 3.0 mg/kg, CD4+ and CD8+ blood T cells had undergone clonal expansion by week 6. Average numbers of expanded clones were greater in CD8+ T cells than in CD4+.

Generated by immunoSEQ multiplex PCR, the TCRdb table keeps only in-frame clones and is missing some. The sample consists of about 22,000 clones, about 88% of them appearing once. Only one count was recorded for this clone. Its antigen is unknown. This CDR3 spans 18 amino acids. The V gene's germline CDR1 is SGHRS and CDR2 YFSETQ. V trimming: 4 bases; J trimming: 1 base; junction bases outside the gene matches: 9. This sequence was found in an adult with an advanced solid tumor such as melanoma, head and neck, liver or kidney cancer. This rearrangement joins TRBV5-1 to TRBJ2-3; TRBD2 agrees at 13 bases. Here the sequenced sample was CD4+ or CD8+ T cells sorted from blood, taken in a trial of the OX40 agonist ivuxolimab. CDR3 in DNA: TGCGCCAGCAGCCCGGGACTAGCGGGATTCCTTGGCACAGATACGCAGTATTTT. It translates to CASSPGLAGFLGTDTQYF.